A single sample is the source of the 4 T cell receptor beta chains below, sequenced in a study of OX40 agonist ivuxolimab in advanced cancers. Sequencing was performed with immunoSEQ multiplex PCR; in TCRdb, only in-frame clones are kept and a portion is missing. Of 90,000 to 100,000 clones listed, roughly 85% are singletons. The sample here was CD4+ or CD8+ T cells sorted from blood, taken in a trial of the OX40 agonist ivuxolimab. The origin of the receptors is an adult with an advanced solid tumor such as melanoma, head and neck, liver or kidney cancer.

This chain connects TRBV27 to TRBJ1-2, with a weak D call TRBD1 (6 bases). Germline assignment: CDR1 MNHEY and CDR2 SMNVEV (reference sequence). The CDR3 totals 20 residues. V was shortened by 6 bases and J by 2 bases, with 31 bases between the two germline ends. The CDR3 coding sequence is TGTGCCAGCAGCCCTAGTGGGGGGTTAACCGGGACAAGATTAAACTATGGCTACACCTTC. This encodes CASSPSGGLTGTRLNYGYTF.

The chain combines TRBV7-8 with TRBJ2-5; a weak D match, TRBD1 (5 bases). Germline assignment: CDR1 SGHVS and CDR2 FQNEAQ. CDR3 length equals 13 residues. V lost 1 base and J 5 bases, leaving 8 bases between the germline ends. The CDR3 coding sequence is TGTGCCAGCAGCTTAGGCAGGGATGAGACCCAGTACTTC. It is translated as CASSLGRDETQYF. The full variable domain, completed using reference TRBV7-8 and TRBJ2-5, is GAGVSQSPRYKVAKRGQDVALRCDPISGHVSLFWYQQALGQGPEFLTYFQNEAQLDKSGLPSDRFFAERPEGSVSTLKIQRTQQEDSAVYLCASSLGRDETQYFGPGTRLLVL.

The CDR3 coding sequence is TGTGCCAGCAGCACAACGCCGGGGCCAGGGGGCTACGAGCAGTACTTC. This gives the protein CASSTTPGPGGYEQYF. J is TRBJ2-7 and V is TRBV28, with 7 bases fitting TRBD1. The V segment lost 6 bases and the J segment 3 bases; nucleotides outside the gene matches: 14. The CDR3 contains 16 residues. The germline V gene has CDR1 MDHEN and CDR2 SYDVKM.

The CDR3 nucleotides read TGTGCCAGCACCCCTCGTGACAGTCAAGGGATGGGTGTGAACACTGAAGCTTTCTTT. This gives the protein CASTPRDSQGMGVNTEAFF. This chain connects TRBV7-9 to TRBJ1-1; TRBD1 is a possible D gene (5 bases). Germline values: CDR1 SEHNR, CDR2 FQNEAQ (reference sequence). CDR3 size: 19 residues. With 7 bases removed from V and 0 bases from J, the gap between germline ends came to 27 bases.